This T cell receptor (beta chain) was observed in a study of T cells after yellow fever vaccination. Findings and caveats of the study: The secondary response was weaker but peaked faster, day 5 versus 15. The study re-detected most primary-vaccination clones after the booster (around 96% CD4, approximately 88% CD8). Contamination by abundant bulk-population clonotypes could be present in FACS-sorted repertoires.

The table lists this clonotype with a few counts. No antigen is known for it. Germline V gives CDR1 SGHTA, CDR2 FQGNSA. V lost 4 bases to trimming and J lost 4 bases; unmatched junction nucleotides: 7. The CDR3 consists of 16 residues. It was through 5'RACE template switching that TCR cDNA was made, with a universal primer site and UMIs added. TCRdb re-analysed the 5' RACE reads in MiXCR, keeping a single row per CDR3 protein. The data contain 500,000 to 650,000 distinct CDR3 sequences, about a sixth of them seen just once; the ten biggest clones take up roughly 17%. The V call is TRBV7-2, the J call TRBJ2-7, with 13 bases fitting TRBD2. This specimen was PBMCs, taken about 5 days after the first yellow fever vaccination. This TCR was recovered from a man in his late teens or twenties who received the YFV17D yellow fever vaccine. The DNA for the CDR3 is TGTGCCAGCAGCTCGGGACTAGCGGGGTACCGTTACGAGCAGTACGTC. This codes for CASSSGLAGYRYEQYV.